The 7 T cell receptor beta chains reported below all come from one sample, sequenced in a study of cytomegalovirus exposure and HLA in healthy donors. A multiplex PCR was run with 60 Vbeta primers and 13 Jbeta primers. TCRdb keeps only in-frame clones here, not all; method: immunoSEQ multiplex PCR. Among 140,000 to 150,000 clones listed, 60% to 85% were seen once. Sequencing was performed on PBMCs. Receptor source: a woman in her 40s in good health and CMV-seropositive.

The chain recombines TRBV30 with TRBJ1-5, with D unresolved. Germline loops: CDR1 GTSNPN, CDR2 SVGIG (reference sequence). The ends were cut back, 3 bases at V and 1 base at J, with 13 bases in the middle. This CDR3 is built from 15 residues. The CDR3 nucleotides are TGTGCCTGGAGGCGCTCGGCAGGAAGCAATCAGCCCCAGCATTTT. It is translated as CAWRRSAGSNQPQHF. Supplemented by reference TRBV30 and TRBJ1-5, the full variable domain reads SQTIHQWPATLVQPVGSPLSLECTVEGTSNPNLYWYRQAAGRGLQLLFYSVGIGQISSEVPQNLSASRPQDRQFILSSKKLLLSDSGFYLCAWRRSAGSNQPQHFGDGTRLSIL.

V gene TRBV13 combines with J gene TRBJ2-3, with TRBD1 identical over 9 bases. Germline values: CDR1 PRHDT, CDR2 FYEKMQ (reference sequence). This CDR3 comprises 15 residues. Trimming took 5 bases from V and 1 from J; bases not matched to a gene: 4. CDR3 DNA: TGTGCCAGCAGCCACCGGACAGGGGGCACAGATACGCAGTATTTT. Translating it yields CASSHRTGGTDTQYF.

This chain uses TRBV9 with TRBJ1-6; maybe TRBD1 (6 bases). CDR3 size: 16 residues. Germline V gene lookup returns CDR1 SGDLS and CDR2 YYNGEE. Trimming cost V 0 bases and J 6 bases, with 13 bases left between them. The chain's CDR3 is CASSVAPGEFNSPLHF. CDR3 nucleotide sequence: TGTGCCAGCAGCGTAGCTCCAGGGGAGTTTAATTCACCCCTCCACTTT.

The chain employs TRBV19 and TRBJ1-6; D may be TRBD1 (5 bases). Trimming removed 3 bases from V and 18 bases from J, with 15 bases in between. Per germline, CDR1 LNHDA and CDR2 SQIVND (reference sequence). The CDR3 runs 12 residues. CDR3 amino acids: CASSIGAGLHHF. DNA of the CDR3: TGTGCCAGTAGTATCGGGGCGGGGCTCCACCACTTT.

This clone was detected only a few times. As DNA, the CDR3 is TGCGCCAGCAGCTTCTCAGGGACTAATGAAAAACTGTTTTTT. Protein sequence: CASSFSGTNEKLFF. The chain couples TRBV5-1 to TRBJ1-4; a weak D match, TRBD1 (5 bases). This CDR3 has 14 amino acids. Trimming removed 2 bases at V and 2 bases at J, with 7 bases between. Germline V gene data show CDR1 as SGHRS and CDR2 as YFSETQ.

The gene calls are TRBV6-1 and TRBJ1-2; D is perhaps TRBD1 (5 bases). CDR1 is MNHNS, CDR2 SASEGT, per germline. Trimming cost V 0 bases and J 7 bases, with 12 bases left between them. There are 14 residues in the CDR3. CDR3 sequence reads: CASSEAARVVGYTF. The CDR3 DNA follows: TGTGCCAGCAGTGAAGCGGCCAGGGTGGTTGGCTACACCTTC.

The rearrangement joins TRBV4-2 to TRBJ2-5; TRBD2 agrees at 9 bases. The CDR3 contains 14 residues. The germline V gene encodes CDR1 LGHNA and CDR2 YNFKEQ. Trimming took 3 bases from V and 7 from J; bases not matched to a gene: 6. CDR3 sequence (DNA): TGTGCCAGCAGCCAGGCGGGGGGGTCGTGGACCCAGTACTTC. The encoded protein is CASSQAGGSWTQYF.